Shown below are 30 T cell receptor beta chains from a single sample sequenced in a study of blood T cell repertoires in COVID-19. The data were produced by immunoSEQ multiplex PCR, yet TCRdb's version contains in-frame clones alone and is incomplete. The table has some 200,000 clones, 86% seen once. The sequenced sample was PBMCs or T cells enriched from blood (not recorded which). The receptors here all came from a woman aged 50 to 60 in a cohort exposed to, infected with or recovered from COVID-19 (not recorded which).

With regard to this clone: Sequence at one end of the junction differs from germline and may be a read error. The chain carries TRBV7-7 and TRBJ2-7, with D perhaps TRBD2 (5 bases). CDR1 SSHAT and CDR2 FNYEAQ come from the germline V gene (reference sequence). This CDR3 has 13 residues. Here the CDR3 reads CASSLAPSSEQYF. The CDR3 nucleotides read TGTGCTAGCAGCTTAGCCCCTAGCTCAGAGCAGTACTTC.

This clone is a singleton in its sample. The chain recombines TRBV14 with TRBJ2-3; D remains unclear. The germline CDR1 and CDR2 sequences are SGHDN and FVKESK. This CDR3 is 16 amino acids long. V lost 3 bases to trimming and J lost 1 base, with 14 bases between them. The CDR3: CASSQWIGQGTDTQYF. The CDR3 DNA reads as TGTGCCAGCAGCCAGTGGATTGGGCAGGGCACAGATACGCAGTATTTT.

The chain links TRBV5-6 to TRBJ1-2; tentatively, D is TRBD1 (6 bases). Germline CDR1 is SGHDT and CDR2 is YYEEEE. The V gene lost 5 bases and the J gene lost 4 bases, with 12 bases spanning the gap. CDR3 size: 13 residues. CDR3 protein: CASRHTGSYGYTF. Here the CDR3 DNA reads TGTGCCAGCAGGCACACAGGGTCCTATGGCTACACCTTC.

This clone turned up a few times. The V gene is TRBV5-1, the J gene TRBJ2-2; 8 positions agree with TRBD2. Germline CDR1 reads SGHRS; CDR2 reads YFSETQ. The CDR3 covers 16 residues. V gave up 4 bases and J gave up 0 bases; unmatched junction bases: 5. This chain's CDR3 is CASSISGDPNTGELFF. CDR3 DNA: TGCGCCAGCAGCATTAGCGGGGACCCGAACACCGGGGAGCTGTTTTTT.

V usage is TRBV27 and J usage is TRBJ2-7, with 8 bases matching TRBD1. The CDR3 runs to 15 residues. Germline values: CDR1 MNHEY, CDR2 SMNVEV (reference sequence). The V segment lost 2 bases and the J segment 7 bases; nucleotides outside the gene matches: 10. CDR3 sequence (DNA): TGTGCCAGCAGTTTAGTAGGACAGGGATCTCAGGAGCAGTACTTC. Amino acid sequence: CASSLVGQGSQEQYF.

This chain links TRBV3-1 (or the pseudogene TRBV3-2) with TRBJ2-6; D might be TRBD1 (6 bases). V was clipped by 2 bases and J by 0 bases, with 14 bases between them. Germline V gene data show CDR1 as LGHDT and CDR2 as YNNKEL (reference sequence). The CDR3 is made up of 18 amino acids. The CDR3: CASSQPSRGPSGANVLTF. CDR3 DNA sequence: TGTGCCAGCAGCCAACCCAGCAGGGGCCCCTCTGGGGCCAACGTCCTGACTTTC.

The rearrangement joins TRBV18 to TRBJ1-6; 7 nucleotides match TRBD1. The germline CDR1 and CDR2 sequences are KGHSH and LQKENI. V trimming: 2 bases; J trimming: 9 bases; junction bases outside the gene matches: 13. This CDR3 has 17 residues. This CDR3 is CASSPFVGRDRVSPLHF. For the CDR3, the DNA is TGTGCCAGCTCACCATTTGTTGGCCGGGACAGAGTTTCACCCCTCCACTTT.

V gene TRBV7-2 combines with J gene TRBJ1-1; 9 bases line up with TRBD1. This CDR3 has 17 amino acids. V shed 5 bases, J shed 10 bases, and the junction held 20 bases outside the gene matches. Germline CDR1 SGHTA, CDR2 FQGNSA. The CDR3 region has the DNA TGTGCCAGCAGCGTATCCGGGACAGGGTTTTGGGCCGCGGGAGCTTTCTTT. Translating gives CASSVSGTGFWAAGAFF.

The chain employs TRBV23-1 and TRBJ1-5; D is unresolved. TRBV23-1 is placed among ORFs of uncertain function. The CDR3 covers 18 residues. V shed 2 bases and J shed 4 bases, with 21 bases lying between them. The CDR3 DNA reads TGCGCCAGCAGTCAAAATCGTTCGGACTTGATGACGAATCAGCCCCAGCATTTT. Encoded protein: CASSQNRSDLMTNQPQHF.

The chain carries TRBV11-2 and TRBJ1-1; 7 bases are a match to TRBD1. Germline CDR1 and CDR2: SGHAT and FQNNGV. The CDR3 covers 13 residues. V gave up 5 bases and J gave up 4 bases; unmatched junction bases: 4. The CDR3 region is CASSPNRGTEAFF. The CDR3 nucleotides read TGTGCCAGCAGCCCCAACAGGGGCACTGAAGCTTTCTTT.

The chain couples TRBV12-3 or TRBV12-4 to TRBJ1-5; 11 bases match TRBD1. The CDR3 covers 13 residues. The V and J ends lost 6 bases and 7 bases, in that order; junction bases with no gene match: 2. Written as DNA, the CDR3 is TGTGCCAGCAGGCGGACAGGGGGCCAGCCCCAGCATTTT. This translates into CASRRTGGQPQHF.

This clone was counted once. This chain joins TRBV18 and TRBJ2-1; TRBD1 agrees at 7 bases. CDR3 length equals 15 residues. Unmatched junction bases numbered 3, after V lost 1 base and J lost 3 bases. The germline V gene encodes CDR1 KGHSH and CDR2 LQKENI. In DNA, the CDR3 is TGTGCCAGCTCACCACGACGGGACAGCTACAATGAGCAGTTCTTC. This encodes CASSPRRDSYNEQFF.

V usage is TRBV28 and J usage is TRBJ1-5; 8 nucleotides match TRBD1. The germline gives CDR1 MDHEN, CDR2 SYDVKM. Losses at the gene ends were 6 bases for V and 3 bases for J; bases not matched to a gene: 13. The CDR3 runs 17 residues. The CDR3: CASRYQGAGSDNQPQHF. The CDR3 nucleotides are TGTGCCAGCAGATACCAGGGGGCGGGTAGTGACAATCAGCCCCAGCATTTT.

The chain has TRBV18 and TRBJ1-4; D ambiguous. Deletions cut 1 base from V and 5 bases from J, with 17 bases between. This CDR3 comprises 17 residues. CDR1 is KGHSH and CDR2 is LQKENI in the germline V gene. The CDR3 region is CASSPRMVPGDNEKLFF. CDR3 coding DNA: TGTGCCAGCTCACCACGAATGGTTCCAGGTGACAATGAAAAACTGTTTTTT.

This chain links TRBV18 with TRBJ1-2, with 8 bases aligning to TRBD1. There are 13 residues in the CDR3. Trimming removed 5 bases from V and 4 bases from J; junction bases left unmatched: 3. Germline assignment: CDR1 KGHSH and CDR2 LQKENI. In DNA, the CDR3 is TGTGCCAGCTCATCGGGACAGGTCTATGGCTACACCTTC. It encodes CASSSGQVYGYTF.

J is TRBJ1-1 and V is TRBV2; 9 nucleotides line up with TRBD1. Germline loops: CDR1 SNHLY, CDR2 FYNNEI. The CDR3 extends over 14 amino acids. With V trimmed by 6 bases and J by 4 bases, 6 bases remained unmatched. CDR3 in DNA: TGTGCCAGCAGGGACAGGGGCGGTGGCACTGAAGCTTTCTTT. It encodes CASRDRGGGTEAFF. The full variable domain, its missing parts supplied by reference TRBV2 and TRBJ1-1, is EPEVTQTPSHQVTQMGQEVILRCVPISNHLYFYWYRQILGQKVEFLVSFYNNEISEKSEIFDDQFSVERPDGSNFTLKIRSTKLEDSAMYFCASRDRGGGTEAFFGQGTRLTVV.

The chain has TRBV5-6 and TRBJ1-1, with D perhaps matching TRBD1 (6 bases). The V end was cut by 0 bases, the J end by 1 base, with 16 bases between. CDR3 size: 17 residues. In germline, CDR1 is SGHDT, CDR2 YYEEEE. The CDR3 DNA follows: TGTGCCAGCAGCTTGGATGGGGGGGCCGGTTGGAACACTGAAGCTTTCTTT. The encoded protein is CASSLDGGAGWNTEAFF.

This chain links TRBV21-1 with TRBJ1-2. TRBV21-1 is a pseudogene locus. This CDR3 comprises 15 residues. This CDR3 reads CASTSHKRGGDGYTF. CDR3 bases: TGTGCCAGCACCTCACATAAAAGGGGGGGGGATGGCTACACCTTC.

This clone has more than one count but fewer than ten. The chain is built from TRBV6-6 and TRBJ2-2, with 8 nucleotides matching TRBD1. The CDR3 extends over 14 amino acids. The V segment lost 7 bases and the J segment 4 bases; nucleotides outside the gene matches: 5. Per germline, CDR1 MNHNY and CDR2 SVGAGI (reference sequence). The CDR3 loop reads CASIDRGSTGELFF. DNA for the CDR3: TGTGCCAGCATTGACAGGGGAAGCACCGGGGAGCTGTTTTTT.

Many counts were recorded for this clone. The rearrangement links TRBV6-5 to TRBJ1-5; 7 nucleotides line up with TRBD1. J lost 4 bases, V lost 0 bases, and 3 bases had no gene match. Germline V gives CDR1 MNHEY, CDR2 SVGAGI. The CDR3 totals 15 residues. Here the CDR3 DNA reads TGTGCCAGCAGTTACTCGGGGACAGAAAATCAGCCCCAGCATTTT. Protein sequence: CASSYSGTENQPQHF.

This chain links TRBV5-1 with TRBJ1-1, with 7 bases aligning to TRBD1. V lost 4 bases to trimming and J lost 4 bases; unmatched junction nucleotides: 10. This CDR3 has 15 residues. Germline V gene sequence: CDR1 SGHRS, CDR2 YFSETQ. Written as DNA, the CDR3 is TGCGCCAGCAGCGGTACGGGACAGAGTGGCACTGAAGCTTTCTTT. Its translation: CASSGTGQSGTEAFF. Full variable domain (outside the CDR3, taken from reference TRBV5-1 and TRBJ1-1): KAGVTQTPRYLIKTRGQQVTLSCSPISGHRSVSWYQQTPGQGLQFLFEYFSETQRNKGNFPGRFSGRQFSNSRSEMNVSTLELGDSALYLCASSGTGQSGTEAFFGQGTRLTVV.

The genes are TRBV4-2 and TRBJ2-5; the match to TRBD2 covers 7 bases. This CDR3 spans 14 amino acids. CDR1 is LGHNA and CDR2 is YNFKEQ in the germline V gene. J gave up 4 bases and V 4 bases, and 6 bases lay outside the gene matches. This CDR3 is CASSPGLEVETQYF. The CDR3 region has the DNA TGTGCCAGCAGCCCCGGACTAGAGGTAGAGACCCAGTACTTC.

The CDR3 region has the DNA TGTGCCAGCAGCTTAGACCGAACAGGCTATGGCTACACCTTC. It yields the protein CASSLDRTGYGYTF. The chain combines TRBV7-2 with TRBJ1-2, with D maybe TRBD1 (5 bases). Per the germline V gene, CDR1 is SGHTA and CDR2 is FQGNSA. This CDR3 contains 14 residues. With 1 base removed from V and 4 bases from J, the gap between germline ends came to 10 bases. Supplemented by reference TRBV7-2 and TRBJ1-2, the full variable domain reads GAGVSQSPSNKVTEKGKDVELRCDPISGHTALYWYRQSLGQGLEFLIYFQGNSAPDKSGLPSDRFSAERTGGSVSTLTIQRTQQEDSAVYLCASSLDRTGYGYTFGSGTRLTVV.

CDR3 DNA: TGTGCCAGCAGCGTAGGAGGGACTAGCGGGGGGGCCCCCAAAAACATTCAGTACTTC. Amino acid sequence: CASSVGGTSGGAPKNIQYF. The chain combines TRBV9 with TRBJ2-4, with 16 positions matching TRBD2. Germline values: CDR1 SGDLS, CDR2 YYNGEE. The CDR3 length is 19 residues. V gave up 0 bases and J gave up 2 bases; unmatched junction bases: 5.

The V gene is TRBV2, the J gene TRBJ2-1; D is perhaps TRBD2 (7 bases). CDR3 length: 16 residues. Deletions cut 6 bases from V and 8 bases from J, with 23 bases between. Germline assignment: CDR1 SNHLY and CDR2 FYNNEI. The CDR3 DNA follows: TGTGCCAGCAGAATACCGGGGGGCCCGTTAATGGATGAGCAGTTCTTC. Protein sequence: CASRIPGGPLMDEQFF.

This clone showed up just a few times. The chain couples TRBV27 to TRBJ2-2; tentative D call: TRBD1 (5 bases). Germline CDR1 reads MNHEY; CDR2 reads SMNVEV (reference sequence). V lost 6 bases and J 7 bases, leaving 12 bases between the germline ends. This CDR3 spans 13 amino acids. The CDR3 nucleotides read TGTGCCAGCAGCTTAAGGGGTTTCGGGGAGCTGTTTTTT. It codes for CASSLRGFGELFF.

CDR3 sequence: CASSIAQGTEAFF. The CDR3 DNA reads TGCGCCAGCAGCATAGCACAGGGGACGGAGGCTTTCTTT. The V call is TRBV5-1, the J call TRBJ1-1, with 7 bases aligning to TRBD1. V shed 4 bases, J shed 11 bases, and the junction held 11 bases outside the gene matches. Germline loops: CDR1 SGHRS, CDR2 YFSETQ. The CDR3 has 13 amino acids.

The genes are TRBV19 and TRBJ2-1, with D perhaps matching TRBD2 (5 bases). CDR1 is LNHDA, CDR2 SQIVND, per germline (reference sequence). Trimming stripped 5 bases from V and 3 bases from J, with 8 bases between. This CDR3 comprises 13 residues. The CDR3 reads CASSLAFYNEQFF. CDR3 DNA: TGTGCCAGTAGTTTAGCGTTCTACAATGAGCAGTTCTTC.

The chain couples TRBV5-8 to TRBJ1-1, with D uncertain. This CDR3 contains 15 residues. Germline CDR1 SGHTS, CDR2 YDEGEE. The ends were cut back, 3 bases at V and 0 bases at J, with 12 bases in the middle. CDR3 sequence reads: CASSSPGRLNTEAFF. CDR3 in DNA: TGTGCCAGCAGCTCCCCCGGCAGGCTGAACACTGAAGCTTTCTTT.

This clone has at least ten counts. The chain has TRBV4-3 and TRBJ2-2, with 7 nucleotides matching TRBD1. V trimming: 3 bases; J trimming: 5 bases; junction bases outside the gene matches: 9. CDR1 and CDR2 from the germline V gene are LGHNA and YSLEER. The CDR3 runs to 16 residues. The DNA for the CDR3 is TGCGCCAGCAGCCACCAAGGGGACAGCGTGACCGGGGAGCTGTTTTTT. The encoded protein is CASSHQGDSVTGELFF.